The 3 T cell receptor beta chains below were found in one sample sequenced in a study of blood T cell repertoires in COVID-19. Only in-frame clones appear in the TCRdb table, and some are missing; sequencing was by immunoSEQ multiplex PCR. Of 300,000 to 400,000 clones in the sample, roughly nine tenths were seen once. Source material: PBMCs or T cells enriched from blood (not recorded which). The source of these receptors is a woman in her 30s who had been exposed to COVID-19.

The gene calls are TRBV29-1 and TRBJ2-1; TRBD2 might be the D (6 bases). This CDR3 has 15 residues. Per the germline V gene, CDR1 is SQVTM and CDR2 is ANQGSEA. Trimming took off 5 bases at V and 5 bases at J, with 19 bases between the two ends. The DNA of the CDR3 is TGCAGCGTTTCACCAAAACTAGCTTCCCACAATGAGCAGTTCTTC. It specifies CSVSPKLASHNEQFF.

The rearrangement links TRBV6-5 to TRBJ2-7, with a possible D match to TRBD2 (5 bases). From germline, CDR1 is MNHEY and CDR2 SVGAGI. V shed 5 bases and J shed 1 base, with 15 bases lying between them. This CDR3 contains 15 residues. The CDR3 region has the DNA TGTGCCAGCAGTAAGGATCTAGCACGGTCCTACGAGCAGTACTTC. Translating gives CASSKDLARSYEQYF.

This chain joins TRBV10-3 and TRBJ2-3; maybe TRBD2 (6 bases). Germline-derived CDR1 and CDR2 are ENHRY and SYGVKD. The CDR3 is 16 amino acids. V lost 2 bases, J lost 1 base, and 13 bases lay in between. Here the CDR3 DNA reads TGTGCCATCAGTGAGGTAGTAACGGGAGGCACAGATACGCAGTATTTT. Its protein is CAISEVVTGGTDTQYF.